This TCR beta chain was sequenced in a study of blood T cell repertoires in COVID-19. Study details: Sites in the United States, Italy and Spain provided acute and convalescent COVID-19 samples. T cells, B-cell-depleted T cells, or PBMCs supplied cDNA or gDNA.

CDR3 length: 16 residues. J lost 2 bases, V lost 8 bases, and 11 bases had no gene match. Germline CDR1 MGHDK, CDR2 SYGVNS. Authors' methods: Counts of nucleated cells, estimated from reference gene primer amplification, were obtained. Using immunoSEQ multiplex PCR, the repertoire was profiled, and TCRdb retains in-frame clones only, with some absent. V and J calls and clone size are those listed in that table; D and trimming were worked out from the DNA. The sample gives under 200,000 clones, around four fifths of which show up once; roughly 8% is in the top ten. Enrollees, about 18 to 89 years old, lived in 20 to 25 US areas.

This sequence was found in a woman aged 50 to 60 who had recovered from COVID-19. The material sequenced was PBMCs or T cells enriched from blood (not recorded which). The rearrangement uses TRBV25-1 and TRBJ2-3; TRBD2 aligns across 9 bases. CDR3: CASLRGAGGPTDTQYF. In nucleotides, the CDR3 is TGTGCCAGCTTGAGGGGAGCGGGGGGTCCCACAGATACGCAGTATTTT. Looking up the rest from reference TRBV25-1 and TRBJ2-3 gives the full variable domain: EADIYQTPRYLVIGTGKKITLECSQTMGHDKMYWYQQDPGMELHLIHYSYGVNSTEKGDLSSESTVSRIRTEHFPLTLESARPSHTSQYLCASLRGAGGPTDTQYFGPGTRLTVL.